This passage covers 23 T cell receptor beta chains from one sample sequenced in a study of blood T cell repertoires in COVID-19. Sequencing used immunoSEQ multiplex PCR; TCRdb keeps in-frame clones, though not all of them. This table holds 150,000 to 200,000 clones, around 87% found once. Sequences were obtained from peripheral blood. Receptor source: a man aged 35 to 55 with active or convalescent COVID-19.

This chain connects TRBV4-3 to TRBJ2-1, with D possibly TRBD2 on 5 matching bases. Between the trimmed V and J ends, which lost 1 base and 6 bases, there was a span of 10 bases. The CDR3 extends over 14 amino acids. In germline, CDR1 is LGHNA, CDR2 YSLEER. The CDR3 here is CASSQARTRNEQFF. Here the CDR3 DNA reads TGCGCCAGCAGCCAAGCCCGGACTCGCAATGAGCAGTTCTTC.

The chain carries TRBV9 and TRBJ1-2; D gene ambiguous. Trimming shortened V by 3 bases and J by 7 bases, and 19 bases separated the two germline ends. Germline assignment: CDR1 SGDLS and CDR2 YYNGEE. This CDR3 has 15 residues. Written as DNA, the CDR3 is TGTGCCAGCAGCGGGTCACAATTGCCCATTGGTGGCTACACCTTC. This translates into CASSGSQLPIGGYTF.

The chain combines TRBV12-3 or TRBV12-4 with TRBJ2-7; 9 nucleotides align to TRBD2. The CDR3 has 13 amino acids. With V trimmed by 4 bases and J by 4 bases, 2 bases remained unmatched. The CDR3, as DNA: TGTGCCAGCAGTTCTAGCGGGACTTACGAGCAGTACTTC. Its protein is CASSSSGTYEQYF.

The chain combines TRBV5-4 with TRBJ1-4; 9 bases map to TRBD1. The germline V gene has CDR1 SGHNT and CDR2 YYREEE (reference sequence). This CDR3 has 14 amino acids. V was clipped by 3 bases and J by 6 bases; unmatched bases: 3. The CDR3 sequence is CASSSDRGDEKLFF. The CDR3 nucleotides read TGTGCCAGCAGCTCGGACAGGGGCGATGAAAAACTGTTTTTT.

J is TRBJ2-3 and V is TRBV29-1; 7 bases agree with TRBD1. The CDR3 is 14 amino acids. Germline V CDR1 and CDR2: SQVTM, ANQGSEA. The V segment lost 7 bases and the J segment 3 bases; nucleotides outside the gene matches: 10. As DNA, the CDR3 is TGCAGCGCCGGTAGACAGGGAAGAACAGATACGCAGTATTTT. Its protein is CSAGRQGRTDTQYF.

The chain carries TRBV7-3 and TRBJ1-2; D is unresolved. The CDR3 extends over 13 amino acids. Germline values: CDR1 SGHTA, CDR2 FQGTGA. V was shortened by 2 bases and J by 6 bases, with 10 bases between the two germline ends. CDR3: CASSLAREHGYTF. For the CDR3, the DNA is TGTGCCAGCAGCTTAGCCCGGGAGCATGGCTACACCTTC. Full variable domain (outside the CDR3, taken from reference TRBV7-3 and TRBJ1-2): GAGVSQTPSNKVTEKGKYVELRCDPISGHTALYWYRQSLGQGPEFLIYFQGTGAADDSGLPNDRFFAVRPEGSVSTLKIQRTERGDSAVYLCASSLAREHGYTFGSGTRLTVV.

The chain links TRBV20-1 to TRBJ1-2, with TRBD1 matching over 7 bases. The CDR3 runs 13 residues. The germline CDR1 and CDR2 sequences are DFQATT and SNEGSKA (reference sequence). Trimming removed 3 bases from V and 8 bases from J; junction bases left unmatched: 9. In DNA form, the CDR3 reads TGCAGTGCTAGTATGGGACAGTCTAGAGGCTACACCTTC. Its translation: CSASMGQSRGYTF.

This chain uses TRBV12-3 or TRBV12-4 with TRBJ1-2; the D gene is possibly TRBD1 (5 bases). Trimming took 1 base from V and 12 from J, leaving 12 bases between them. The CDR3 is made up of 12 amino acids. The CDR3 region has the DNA TGTGCCAGCAGTTTAGGGCGGACACCAAACACCTTC. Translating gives CASSLGRTPNTF.

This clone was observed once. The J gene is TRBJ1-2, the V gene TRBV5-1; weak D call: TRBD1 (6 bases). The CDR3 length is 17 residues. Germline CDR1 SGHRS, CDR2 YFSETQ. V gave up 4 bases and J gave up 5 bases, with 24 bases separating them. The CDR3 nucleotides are TGCGCCAGCAGCCTCCCGGGGGGGGGCAGAACCTCTTATGGCTACACCTTC. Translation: CASSLPGGGRTSYGYTF.

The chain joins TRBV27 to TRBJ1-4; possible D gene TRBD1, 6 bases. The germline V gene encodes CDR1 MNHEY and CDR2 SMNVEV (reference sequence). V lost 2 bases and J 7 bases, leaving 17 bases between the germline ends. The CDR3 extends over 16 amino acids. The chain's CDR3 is CASSLSSGGSGEKLFF. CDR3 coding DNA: TGTGCCAGCAGTTTAAGTTCGGGGGGCTCAGGTGAAAAACTGTTTTTT.

For the CDR3, the DNA is TGCGCCAGCAGTGAGCAGAAAGGGGACTATGGCTACACCTTC. The encoded protein is CASSEQKGDYGYTF. The chain carries TRBV10-1 and TRBJ1-2, with a possible D match to TRBD1 (5 bases). Germline values: CDR1 WNHNN, CDR2 SYGVQD (reference sequence). CDR3 length: 14 residues. V lost 2 bases and J lost 3, with 10 bases in between.

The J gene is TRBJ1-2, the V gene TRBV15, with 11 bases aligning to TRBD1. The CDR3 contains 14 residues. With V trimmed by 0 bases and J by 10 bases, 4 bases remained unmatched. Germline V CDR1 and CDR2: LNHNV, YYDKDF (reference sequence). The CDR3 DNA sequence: TGTGCCACCAGCAGAGATCGGACAGGGGGCGCCTACACCTTC. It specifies CATSRDRTGGAYTF.

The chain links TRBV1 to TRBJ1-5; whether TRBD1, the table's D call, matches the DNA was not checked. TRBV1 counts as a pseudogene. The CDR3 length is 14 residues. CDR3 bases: TGCACCAGCAGCCAAGAGGTACAGGGTCAGCCCCAGCATTTT. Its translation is CTSSQEVQGQPQHF.

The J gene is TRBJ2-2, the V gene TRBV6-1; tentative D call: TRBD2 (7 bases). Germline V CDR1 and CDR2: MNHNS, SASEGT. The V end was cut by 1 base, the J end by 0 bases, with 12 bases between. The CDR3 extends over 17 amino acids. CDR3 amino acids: CASSEVGGGANTGELFF. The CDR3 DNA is TGTGCCAGCAGTGAAGTGGGCGGGGGCGCGAACACCGGGGAGCTGTTTTTT.

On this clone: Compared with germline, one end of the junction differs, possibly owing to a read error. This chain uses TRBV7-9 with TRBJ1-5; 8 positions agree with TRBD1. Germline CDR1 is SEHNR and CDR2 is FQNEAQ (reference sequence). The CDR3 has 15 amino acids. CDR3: CASSSGQGGNQLQHF. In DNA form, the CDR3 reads TGTGCCAGCAGCTCCGGACAGGGCGGGAATCAGCTCCAGCATTTT.

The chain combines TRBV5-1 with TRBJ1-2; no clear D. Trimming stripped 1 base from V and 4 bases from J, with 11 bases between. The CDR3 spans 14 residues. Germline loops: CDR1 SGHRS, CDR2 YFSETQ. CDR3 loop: CASSLIITGYGYTF. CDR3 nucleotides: TGCGCCAGCAGCTTGATTATAACGGGCTATGGCTACACCTTC.

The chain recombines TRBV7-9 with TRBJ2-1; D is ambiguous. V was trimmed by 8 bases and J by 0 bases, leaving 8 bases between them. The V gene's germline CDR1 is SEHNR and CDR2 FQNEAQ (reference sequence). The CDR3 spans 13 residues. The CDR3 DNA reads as TGTGCCAGCTCGGGTAACTCCTACAATGAGCAGTTCTTC. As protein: CASSGNSYNEQFF.

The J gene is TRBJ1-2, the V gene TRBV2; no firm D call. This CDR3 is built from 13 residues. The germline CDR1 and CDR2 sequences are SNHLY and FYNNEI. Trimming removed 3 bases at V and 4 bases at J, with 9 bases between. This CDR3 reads CASSDSASYGYTF. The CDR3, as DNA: TGTGCCAGCAGTGATAGTGCAAGCTATGGCTACACCTTC.

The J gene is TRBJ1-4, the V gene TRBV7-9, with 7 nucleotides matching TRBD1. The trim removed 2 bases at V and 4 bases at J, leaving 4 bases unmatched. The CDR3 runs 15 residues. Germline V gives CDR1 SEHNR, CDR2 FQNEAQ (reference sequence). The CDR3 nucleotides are TGTGCCAGCAGCTTAAAGGGGGCGAGTAATGAAAAACTGTTTTTT. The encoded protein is CASSLKGASNEKLFF.

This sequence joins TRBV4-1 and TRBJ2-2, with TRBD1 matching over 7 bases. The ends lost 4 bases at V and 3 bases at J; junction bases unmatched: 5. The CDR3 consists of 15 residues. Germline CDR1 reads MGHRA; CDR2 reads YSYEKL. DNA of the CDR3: TGCGCCAGCAGCCCTTCGGGGACAGACACCGGGGAGCTGTTTTTT. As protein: CASSPSGTDTGELFF.

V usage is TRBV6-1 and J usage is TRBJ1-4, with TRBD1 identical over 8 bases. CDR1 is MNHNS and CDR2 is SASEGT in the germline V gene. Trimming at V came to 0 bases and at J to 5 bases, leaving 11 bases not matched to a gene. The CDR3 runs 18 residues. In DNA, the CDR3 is TGTGCCAGCAGTGAAGCGAGGACAGGGACTTTCATGAATGAAAAACTGTTTTTT. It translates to CASSEARTGTFMNEKLFF.

This CDR3 reads CASSRTLRNRGRYEQYF. The CDR3 DNA sequence: TGTGCCAGCAGCCGCACCCTCCGGAACAGGGGTCGATACGAGCAGTACTTC. The rearrangement joins TRBV11-2 to TRBJ2-7, with 7 bases identical to TRBD1. V trimming: 5 bases; J trimming: 4 bases; junction bases outside the gene matches: 17. Germline loops: CDR1 SGHAT, CDR2 FQNNGV. The CDR3 is 17 residues long.

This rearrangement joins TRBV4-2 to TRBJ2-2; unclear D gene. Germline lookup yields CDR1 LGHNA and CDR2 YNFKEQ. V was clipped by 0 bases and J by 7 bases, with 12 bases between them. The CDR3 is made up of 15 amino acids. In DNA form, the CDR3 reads TGTGCCAGCAGCCAAGATATAGTGCGAGGCGGGGAGCTGTTTTTT. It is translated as CASSQDIVRGGELFF.